This T cell receptor beta chain was profiled in a study of T cell responses to AZD1222 COVID-19 vaccine. Study background: Recipients boosted at about 4 weeks or about 12 weeks are pooled.

The CDR3 totals 17 residues. Germline V lookup: CDR1 LNHDA, CDR2 SQIVND (reference sequence). The germline V and J ends were trimmed by 7 bases and 2 bases, with 23 bases remaining between them. Study-level points and caveats: The study reported that nearly half of spike-specific TCRs target unmutated variant regions. A mostly white British donor set with more females was recruited, and clonal diversity was possibly underestimated.

On this clone: Its antigen remains unknown.

Produced via immunoSEQ multiplex PCR; TCRdb's table is partial and in-frame only. The sample holds around 58,000 clones, roughly 82% seen once. This receptor was identified in an adult in good health. The J gene is TRBJ1-2, the V gene TRBV19; tentative D call: TRBD1 (5 bases). The sequenced sample was peripheral blood, obtained on day 0 of AZD1222 vaccination. CDR3 sequence: CASTPYGTGATNYGYTF. The DNA for the CDR3 is TGTGCCAGTACCCCTTACGGTACAGGAGCGACAAACTATGGCTACACCTTC.